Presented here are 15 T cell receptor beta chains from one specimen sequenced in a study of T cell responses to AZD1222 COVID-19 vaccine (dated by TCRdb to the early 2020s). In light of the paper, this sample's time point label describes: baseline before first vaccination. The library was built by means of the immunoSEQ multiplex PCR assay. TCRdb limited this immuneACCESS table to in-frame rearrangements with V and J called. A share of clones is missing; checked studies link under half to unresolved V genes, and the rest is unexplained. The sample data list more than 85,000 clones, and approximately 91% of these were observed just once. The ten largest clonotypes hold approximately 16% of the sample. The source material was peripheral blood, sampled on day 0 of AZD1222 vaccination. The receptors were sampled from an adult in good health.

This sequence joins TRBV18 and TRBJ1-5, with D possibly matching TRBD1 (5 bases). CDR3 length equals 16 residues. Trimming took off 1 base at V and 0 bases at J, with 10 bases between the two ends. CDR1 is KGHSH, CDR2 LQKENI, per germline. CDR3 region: CASSPRGTYSNQPQHF. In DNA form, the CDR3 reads TGTGCCAGCTCACCACGGGGCACCTATAGCAATCAGCCCCAGCATTTT. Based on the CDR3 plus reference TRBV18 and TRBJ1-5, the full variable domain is NAGVMQNPRHLVRRRGQEARLRCSPMKGHSHVYWYRQLPEEGLKFMVYLQKENIIDESGMPKERFSAEFPKEGPSILRIQQVVRGDSAAYFCASSPRGTYSNQPQHFGDGTRLSIL.

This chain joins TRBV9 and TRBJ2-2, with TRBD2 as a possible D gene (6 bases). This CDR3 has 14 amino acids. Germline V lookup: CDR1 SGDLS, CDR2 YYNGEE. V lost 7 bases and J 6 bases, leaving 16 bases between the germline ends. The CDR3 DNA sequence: TGTGCCAGCTTGCGCGGGGTGACCCCCGGGGAGCTGTTTTTT. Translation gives CASLRGVTPGELFF. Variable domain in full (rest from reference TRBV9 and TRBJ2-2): DSGVTQTPKHLITATGQRVTLRCSPRSGDLSVYWYQQSLDQGLQFLIQYYNGEERAKGNILERFSAQQFPDLHSELNLSSLELGDSALYFCASLRGVTPGELFFGEGSRLTVL.

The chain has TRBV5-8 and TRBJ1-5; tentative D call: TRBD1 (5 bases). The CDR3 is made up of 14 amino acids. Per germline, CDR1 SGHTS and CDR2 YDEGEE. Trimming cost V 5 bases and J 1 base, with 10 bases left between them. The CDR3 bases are TGTGCCAGCAGAGGAGGGACCAGCAATCAGCCCCAGCATTTT. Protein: CASRGGTSNQPQHF.

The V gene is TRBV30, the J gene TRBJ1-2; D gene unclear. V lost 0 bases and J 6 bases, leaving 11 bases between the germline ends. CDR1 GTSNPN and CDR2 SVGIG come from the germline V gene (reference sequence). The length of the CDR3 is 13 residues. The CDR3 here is CAWSVWRYDGYTF. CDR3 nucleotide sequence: TGTGCCTGGAGTGTGTGGAGGTACGATGGCTACACCTTC.

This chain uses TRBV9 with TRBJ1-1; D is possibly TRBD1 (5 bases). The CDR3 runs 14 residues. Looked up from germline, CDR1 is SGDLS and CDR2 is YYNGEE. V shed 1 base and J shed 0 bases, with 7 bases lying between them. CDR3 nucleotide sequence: TGTGCCAGCAGCGTAAAAGGGGTGAACACTGAAGCTTTCTTT. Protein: CASSVKGVNTEAFF.

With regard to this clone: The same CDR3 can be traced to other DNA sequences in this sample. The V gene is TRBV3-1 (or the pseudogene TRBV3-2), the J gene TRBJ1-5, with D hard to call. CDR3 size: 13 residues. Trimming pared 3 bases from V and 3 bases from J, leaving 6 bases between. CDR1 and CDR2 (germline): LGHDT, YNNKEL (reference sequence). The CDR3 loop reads CASSQGNNQPQHF. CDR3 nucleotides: TGTGCCAGCAGCCAGGGGAACAATCAGCCCCAGCATTTT.

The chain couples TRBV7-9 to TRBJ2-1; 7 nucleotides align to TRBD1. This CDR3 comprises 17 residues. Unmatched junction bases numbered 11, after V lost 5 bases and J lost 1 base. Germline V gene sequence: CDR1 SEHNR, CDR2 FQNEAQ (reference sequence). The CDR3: CASSLRQGSSSYNEQFF. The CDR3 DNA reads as TGTGCCAGCAGCCTTCGACAGGGCTCTTCTTCCTACAATGAGCAGTTCTTC.

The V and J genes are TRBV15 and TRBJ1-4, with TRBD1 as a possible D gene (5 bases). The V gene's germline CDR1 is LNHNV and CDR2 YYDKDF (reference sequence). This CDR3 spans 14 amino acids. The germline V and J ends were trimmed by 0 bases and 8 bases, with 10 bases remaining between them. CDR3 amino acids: CATSRDRGVEKLFF. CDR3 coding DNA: TGTGCCACCAGCAGAGATCGAGGGGTCGAAAAACTGTTTTTT.

In DNA form, the CDR3 reads TGCGCCAGCAGCCTAGATCCGGGACAGCAGTACTTC. Protein product: CASSLDPGQQYF. The chain is built from TRBV5-1 and TRBJ2-7, with D perhaps TRBD1 or TRBD2 (5 bases each). This CDR3 is 12 amino acids long. Germline V gene lookup returns CDR1 SGHRS and CDR2 YFSETQ. V lost 4 bases and J lost 8, with 13 bases in between.

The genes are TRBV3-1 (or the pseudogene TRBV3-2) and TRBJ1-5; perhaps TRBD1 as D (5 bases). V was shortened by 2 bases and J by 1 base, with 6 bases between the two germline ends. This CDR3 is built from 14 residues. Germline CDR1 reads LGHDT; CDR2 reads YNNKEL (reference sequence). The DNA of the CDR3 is TGTGCCAGCAGCCAACCAGGGAGCAATCAGCCCCAGCATTTT. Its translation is CASSQPGSNQPQHF.

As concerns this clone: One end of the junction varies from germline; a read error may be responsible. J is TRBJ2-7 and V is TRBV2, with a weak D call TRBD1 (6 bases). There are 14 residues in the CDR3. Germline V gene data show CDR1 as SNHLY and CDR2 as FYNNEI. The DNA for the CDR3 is TGTGCCAGCAGAGAAGGGGCAGGGGTCAACGAGCAGTACTTC. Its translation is CASREGAGVNEQYF. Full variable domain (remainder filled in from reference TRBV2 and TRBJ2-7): EPEVTQTPSHQVTQMGQEVILRCVPISNHLYFYWYRQILGQKVEFLVSFYNNEISEKSEIFDDQFSVERPDGSNFTLKIRSTKLEDSAMYFCASREGAGVNEQYFGPGTRLTVT.

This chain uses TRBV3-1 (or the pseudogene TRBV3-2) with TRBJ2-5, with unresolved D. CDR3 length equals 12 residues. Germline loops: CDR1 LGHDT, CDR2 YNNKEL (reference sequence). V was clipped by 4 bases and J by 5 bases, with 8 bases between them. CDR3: CASSPQRETQYF. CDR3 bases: TGTGCCAGCAGCCCCCAGAGGGAGACCCAGTACTTC.

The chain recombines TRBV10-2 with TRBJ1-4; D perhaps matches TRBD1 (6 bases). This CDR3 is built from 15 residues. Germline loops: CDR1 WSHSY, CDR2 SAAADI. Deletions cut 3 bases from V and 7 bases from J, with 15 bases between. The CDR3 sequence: CASSDSGTMGEKLFF. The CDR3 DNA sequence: TGCGCCAGCAGTGACTCCGGGACAATGGGTGAAAAACTGTTTTTT.

The CDR3 region is CASSERDRKAFF. CDR3 DNA sequence: TGTGCCAGTAGTGAAAGGGATAGAAAAGCTTTCTTT. This chain connects TRBV19 to TRBJ1-1, with no clear D. The germline gives CDR1 LNHDA, CDR2 SQIVND (reference sequence). The length of the CDR3 is 12 residues. Trimming took 5 bases from V and 9 from J, leaving 13 bases between them.

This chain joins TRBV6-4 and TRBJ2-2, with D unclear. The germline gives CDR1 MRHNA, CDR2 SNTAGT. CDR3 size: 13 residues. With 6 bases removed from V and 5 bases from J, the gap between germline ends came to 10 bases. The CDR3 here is CASSPQWTGELFF. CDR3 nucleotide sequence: TGTGCCAGCAGCCCCCAATGGACCGGGGAGCTGTTTTTT.